These 12 T cell receptor beta chains originate from one sample sequenced in a study of sequential checkpoint blockade in melanoma. Treatment described: randomized to nivolumab then ipilimumab (arm A) or the reverse (arm B). Measured with immunoSEQ multiplex PCR; TCRdb has only the in-frame clones, and not every one. The sample yields roughly 20,000 clones, roughly 25% seen once. Sequencing was performed on tumor tissue (inferred from file names), taken from a patient given nivolumab and ipilimumab in sequence. All receptors derive from a human donor with melanoma.

This clone was seen only a few times. The chain uses TRBV28 and TRBJ2-2; 11 positions match TRBD2. Germline V gives CDR1 MDHEN, CDR2 SYDVKM. V lost 8 bases and J lost 7; bases outside the gene matches: 9. The CDR3 consists of 15 residues. The CDR3 DNA follows: TGTGCCAGCGGTAGGGCTAGCGGGAGGATCGGGGAGCTGTTTTTT. It yields the protein CASGRASGRIGELFF.

Note on this clone: The junction departs from germline at one end; a sequencing error may be responsible. This CDR3 is CASSVDASYNEQFF. The CDR3 DNA sequence: TGTGCCAGCAGCGTAGACGCCTCCTACAATGAGCAGTTCTTC. The chain is built from TRBV11-3 and TRBJ2-1, with D uncertain. CDR1 is SGHNT and CDR2 is YENEEA in the germline V gene. The CDR3 has 14 amino acids.

This chain joins TRBV10-3 and TRBJ1-5, with 9 positions matching TRBD1. Germline V gene data show CDR1 as ENHRY and CDR2 as SYGVKD. Losses at the gene ends were 0 bases for V and 4 bases for J; bases not matched to a gene: 1. The CDR3 loop spans 15 amino acids. Here the CDR3 reads CAISESGTGNQPQHF. In nucleotides, the CDR3 is TGTGCCATCAGTGAGTCGGGGACAGGGAATCAGCCCCAGCATTTT.

The DNA for the CDR3 is TGTGCCAGTAGTCCCCTGACGGGGGCAGAGACCCAGTACTTC. Residues: CASSPLTGAETQYF. The chain is built from TRBV19 and TRBJ2-5; D assignment may be TRBD1 or TRBD2 (6 bases each). CDR1 LNHDA and CDR2 SQIVND come from the germline V gene (reference sequence). This CDR3 comprises 14 residues. V was clipped by 5 bases and J by 4 bases, with 14 bases between them.

The V and J genes are TRBV25-1 and TRBJ2-7; unclear D gene. Trimming took off 6 bases at V and 3 bases at J, with 15 bases between the two ends. Germline CDR1 is MGHDK and CDR2 is SYGVNS. This CDR3 region has 14 residues. In DNA form, the CDR3 reads TGTGCCAGCAGCAATCCCGGGCCCAACTACGAGCAGTACTTC. Translated, it gives CASSNPGPNYEQYF.

This rearrangement joins TRBV12-5 to TRBJ1-2; perhaps TRBD1 as D (5 bases). The CDR3 spans 12 residues. Trimming stripped 7 bases from V and 4 bases from J, with 10 bases between. The germline CDR1 and CDR2 sequences are LGHNT and FRNRAP. CDR3 amino acids: CASARDLYGYTF. The CDR3 DNA follows: TGTGCTAGTGCCCGGGACCTCTATGGCTACACCTTC. The whole variable domain, remainder taken from reference TRBV12-5 and TRBJ1-2, is DARVTQTPRHKVTEMGQEVTMRCQPILGHNTVFWYRQTMMQGLELLAYFRNRAPLDDSGMPKDRFSAEMPDATLATLKIQPSEPRDSAVYFCASARDLYGYTFGSGTRLTVV.

This clone appeared a few times. The V and J genes are TRBV1 and TRBJ2-7; TRBD2 is taken as the D call from the table, unchecked against the DNA. TRBV1 is a recognized pseudogene. The CDR3 has 15 amino acids. This CDR3 is CASSQPTSGNYEQYF. DNA for the CDR3: TGCGCCAGCAGCCAGCCGACTAGCGGGAACTACGAGCAGTACTTC.

This clone was detected a few times. The rearrangement links TRBV9 to TRBJ2-1; no definite D call. This CDR3 spans 13 amino acids. V was pared by 4 bases and J by 4 bases, with 9 bases between. Germline CDR1 SGDLS, CDR2 YYNGEE. The CDR3 DNA is TGTGCCAGCAGCTTAGGGTTGTACAATGAGCAGTTCTTC. This codes for CASSLGLYNEQFF. Supplemented by reference TRBV9 and TRBJ2-1, the full variable domain reads DSGVTQTPKHLITATGQRVTLRCSPRSGDLSVYWYQQSLDQGLQFLIQYYNGEERAKGNILERFSAQQFPDLHSELNLSSLELGDSALYFCASSLGLYNEQFFGPGTRLTVL.

Regarding this clone: The junction departs from the called germline gene at one end, perhaps through a read error. The CDR3 DNA reads TGTGCCAGCACCGGGACACCCTACGATGAGCAGTTCTTC. This sequence encodes CASTGTPYDEQFF. The V gene is TRBV6-8, the J gene TRBJ2-1, with a tentative D call TRBD1 (6 bases). Per germline, CDR1 MNHGY and CDR2 SAAAGT. The CDR3 has 13 residues.

The chain employs TRBV5-1 and TRBJ2-1; D is perhaps TRBD2 (6 bases). The CDR3 runs 15 residues. Looked up from germline, CDR1 is SGHRS and CDR2 is YFSETQ. The V gene lost 4 bases and the J gene lost 5 bases, with 16 bases spanning the gap. The CDR3 nucleotides are TGCGCCAGCAGCGTACCCGGGAGAGAACACAATGAGCAGTTCTTC. Translation gives CASSVPGREHNEQFF. The variable domain in full, with the rest retrieved from reference TRBV5-1 and TRBJ2-1, is KAGVTQTPRYLIKTRGQQVTLSCSPISGHRSVSWYQQTPGQGLQFLFEYFSETQRNKGNFPGRFSGRQFSNSRSEMNVSTLELGDSALYLCASSVPGREHNEQFFGPGTRLTVL.

V is TRBV10-2 and J is TRBJ1-4; D perhaps matches TRBD1 (5 bases). The CDR3 extends over 15 amino acids. The V gene's germline CDR1 is WSHSY and CDR2 SAAADI. V was shortened by 3 bases and J by 0 bases, with 8 bases between the two germline ends. The CDR3 bases are TGCGCCAGCAGTGACAGGGATGCAACTAATGAAAAACTGTTTTTT. Amino acids: CASSDRDATNEKLFF.

The genes are TRBV15 and TRBJ1-5; D not resolved. Per germline, CDR1 LNHNV and CDR2 YYDKDF (reference sequence). The CDR3 is made up of 17 amino acids. Trimming stripped 0 bases from V and 0 bases from J, with 12 bases between. The CDR3 reads CATSRDASLYSNQPQHF. CDR3 coding DNA: TGTGCCACCAGCAGAGATGCCAGCCTCTATAGCAATCAGCCCCAGCATTTT. The whole variable domain, filled in from reference TRBV15 and TRBJ1-5, reads DAMVIQNPRYQVTQFGKPVTLSCSQTLNHNVMYWYQQKSSQAPKLLFHYYDKDFNNEADTPDNFQSRRPNTSFCFLDIRSPGLGDTAMYLCATSRDASLYSNQPQHFGDGTRLSIL.